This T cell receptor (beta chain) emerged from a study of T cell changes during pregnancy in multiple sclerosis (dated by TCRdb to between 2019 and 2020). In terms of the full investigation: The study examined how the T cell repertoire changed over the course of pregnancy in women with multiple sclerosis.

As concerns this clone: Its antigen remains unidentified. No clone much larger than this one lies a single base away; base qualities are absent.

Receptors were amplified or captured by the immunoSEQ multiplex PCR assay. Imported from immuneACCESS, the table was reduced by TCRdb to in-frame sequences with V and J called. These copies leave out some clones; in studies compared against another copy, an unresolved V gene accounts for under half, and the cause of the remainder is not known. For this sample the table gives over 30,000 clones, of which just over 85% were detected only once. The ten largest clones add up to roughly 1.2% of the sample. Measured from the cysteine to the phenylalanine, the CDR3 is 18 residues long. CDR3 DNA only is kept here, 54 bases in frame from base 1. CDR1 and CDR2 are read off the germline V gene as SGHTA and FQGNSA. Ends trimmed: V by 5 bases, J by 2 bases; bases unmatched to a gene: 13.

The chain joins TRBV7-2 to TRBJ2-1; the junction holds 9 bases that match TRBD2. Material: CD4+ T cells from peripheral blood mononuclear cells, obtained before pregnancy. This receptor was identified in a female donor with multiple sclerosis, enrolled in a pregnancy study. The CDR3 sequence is CASSLYPAASGTYNEQFF. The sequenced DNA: TGTGCCAGCAGCCTCTATCCTGCGGCTAGCGGGACCTACAATGAGCAGTTCTTC. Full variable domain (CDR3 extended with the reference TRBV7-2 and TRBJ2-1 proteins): GAGVSQSPSNKVTEKGKDVELRCDPISGHTALYWYRQSLGQGLEFLIYFQGNSAPDKSGLPSDRFSAERTGGSVSTLTIQRTQQEDSAVYLCASSLYPAASGTYNEQFFGPGTRLTVL.